The 25 T cell receptor beta chains below were found in one sample sequenced in a study of T cell clonality in common variable immunodeficiency. Overall study results and limits: In common variable immunodeficiency, TCR beta chains reportedly carried fewer deletions and N-nucleotide insertions.

Clones were sequenced by immunoSEQ multiplex PCR, and TCRdb holds only the in-frame ones, with some missing. This sample has roughly 30,000 clones, each found more than once. Antigen specificity for these receptors is unknown. The specimen sequenced was peripheral blood mononuclear cells. Source of these receptors: a human donor with common variable immunodeficiency.

This clone was recorded at least ten times. CDR3 DNA, as far as it was read: TGCGCCAGCAGCCCGGGACTAGCGGGAGTTTTCTCCTACAATGAG. Its protein is CASSPGLAGVFSYNE. In full, the CDR3 is CASSPGLAGVFSYNEQFF. The J gene is TRBJ2-1, the V gene TRBV4-1; TRBD2 aligns across 14 bases. The CDR3 end is not reached by the read, which stops 3 residues before it; the germline J gene fills it in. The germline V gene encodes CDR1 MGHRA and CDR2 YSYEKL. The CDR3 has 18 residues. The trim removed 4 bases at V and 0 bases at J, leaving 5 bases unmatched.

This clone appeared many times. The read falls 3 residues short of the CDR3 end, and the missing part is taken from the germline J gene. This chain uses TRBV18 with TRBJ2-5; 8 bases match TRBD1. The CDR3 covers 15 residues. The ends lost 2 bases at V and 4 bases at J; junction bases unmatched: 6. CDR1 and CDR2 (germline): KGHSH, LQKENI. The sequenced CDR3 bases are TGTGCCAGCTCACCAACAACCAGGGGGCCAGAGACC. Translation: CASSPTTRGPET. The full CDR3 sequence reads CASSPTTRGPETQYF.

This clone was picked up many times. The sequence runs out 3 residues before the end of the CDR3; the remainder is reconstructed from the germline J gene. This rearrangement joins TRBV10-1 to TRBJ2-3, with D hard to call. Germline V gene data show CDR1 as WNHNN and CDR2 as SYGVQD (reference sequence). V dropped 4 bases and J dropped 0 bases, with 5 bases sitting between them. This CDR3 has 13 residues. The covered CDR3 bases are TGCGCCAGCAGTGCGCTAAGCACAGATACG. Its protein product is CASSALSTDT. The full CDR3 protein is CASSALSTDTQYF.

This clone was observed at least ten times. The sequence runs out 3 residues before the end of the CDR3; the remainder is reconstructed from the germline J gene. The chain joins TRBV5-1 to TRBJ1-2; 7 nucleotides line up with TRBD1. CDR1 is SGHRS, CDR2 YFSETQ, per germline. This CDR3 has 15 residues. The CDR3: CASSLRSAGGDRYTF. CDR3 bases read: TGCGCCAGCAGCTTGAGGTCCGCAGGGGGAGATCGC.

Turning to this clone: The sequenced fragment ends 3 residues before the CDR3 boundary, so the rest is inferred from the germline J gene. The rearrangement uses TRBV7-8 and TRBJ2-5; 7 nucleotides line up with TRBD2. CDR3 length equals 15 residues. In germline, CDR1 is SGHVS, CDR2 FQNEAQ. Unmatched junction bases numbered 10, after V lost 5 bases and J lost 4 bases. CDR3 DNA (partial): TGTGCCAGCAGCGAACAGCGGGGTGCGGGAGAGACC. This sequence encodes CASSEQRGAGET. The entire CDR3 protein reads CASSEQRGAGETQYF.

This clone was recorded at least ten times. The read falls 3 residues short of the CDR3 end, and the missing part is taken from the germline J gene. The chain has TRBV28 and TRBJ1-5; maybe TRBD1 (5 bases). V lost 3 bases to trimming and J lost 6 bases, with 12 bases between them. CDR1 is MDHEN and CDR2 is SYDVKM in the germline V gene. The CDR3 extends over 14 amino acids. The CDR3 protein is CASSFYQGAQPQHF. The sequenced part of the CDR3 DNA is TGTGCCAGCAGTTTTTACCAGGGAGCTCAGCCC.

This clone occurred many times. The CDR3 end is not reached by the read, which stops 3 residues before it; the germline J gene fills it in. The J gene is TRBJ2-4, the V gene TRBV19; D uncertain. Germline-derived CDR1 and CDR2 are LNHDA and SQIVND (reference sequence). The ends were cut back, 8 bases at V and 1 base at J, with 24 bases in the middle. CDR3 length equals 18 residues. The sequenced part of the CDR3 DNA is TGTGCCAGTTGTGACAACAGTCGTCTGGTTTCGGCCAAAAACATT. Encoded protein: CASCDNSRLVSAKNI. The whole CDR3 sequence is CASCDNSRLVSAKNIQYF.

This clone occurred many times. The observed sequence ends 3 residues before the CDR3 terminus, with the missing tail filled in from the germline J gene. The genes are TRBV14 and TRBJ1-1; D gene unclear. The CDR3 totals 12 residues. The germline V and J ends were trimmed by 0 bases and 7 bases, with 6 bases remaining between them. Germline CDR1 reads SGHDN; CDR2 reads FVKESK. CDR3 loop: CASSQEQLEAFF. CDR3 DNA, as far as it was read: TGTGCCAGCAGCCAAGAACAGCTTGAA.

There are a few counts of this clone. The read terminates 3 residues before the CDR3 end, so the remaining end is supplied by the germline J gene. The chain links TRBV5-6 to TRBJ1-3; D remains ambiguous. The CDR3 consists of 12 residues. With 1 base removed from V and 8 bases from J, the gap between germline ends came to 7 bases. In germline, CDR1 is SGHDT, CDR2 YYEEEE. CDR3 amino acids: CASSLSGHTIYF. CDR3 DNA (partial): TGTGCCAGCAGCTTGAGCGGACACACC.

This clone has a count of ten or more. Read data end 3 residues before the CDR3 end; the end is taken from the germline J gene. This chain connects TRBV30 to TRBJ2-2, with D uncertain. CDR1 is GTSNPN and CDR2 is SVGIG in the germline V gene (reference sequence). The CDR3 length is 14 residues. V was trimmed by 2 bases and J by 1 base, leaving 8 bases between them. CDR3 loop: CAWSPDWNTGELFF. The covered CDR3 bases are TGTGCCTGGAGTCCCGACTGGAACACCGGGGAG.

This clone has more than one count but fewer than ten. The observed sequence ends 3 residues before the CDR3 terminus, with the missing tail filled in from the germline J gene. This chain links TRBV11-2 with TRBJ2-5, with TRBD2 matching over 11 bases. CDR3 size: 15 residues. J lost 4 bases, V lost 5 bases, and 6 bases had no gene match. Germline V gene lookup returns CDR1 SGHAT and CDR2 FQNNGV. The CDR3 is CASSLGTSGLETQYF. The DNA read from the CDR3 is TGTGCCAGCAGCCTCGGGACTAGCGGACTAGAGACC.

For this clone: The read comes to an end 3 residues before the CDR3 does, leaving the germline J gene to fill in the end. The chain is built from TRBV30 and TRBJ1-5; no reliable D call. Germline CDR1 GTSNPN, CDR2 SVGIG (reference sequence). The CDR3 is 14 residues long. V lost 1 base and J 2 bases, leaving 9 bases between the germline ends. The DNA read from the CDR3 is TGTGCCTGGAGTGAAGGGTCCCGCAATCAGCCC. Translation gives CAWSEGSRNQP. The CDR3 reads in full as CAWSEGSRNQPQHF.

The CDR3 region is CASSRTGPSYEQYF. The CDR3 DNA, read in part, is TGTGCCAGCAGCCGGACAGGACCCTCCTACGAG. V gene TRBV14 combines with J gene TRBJ2-7; 7 nucleotides agree with TRBD1. The read comes to an end 3 residues before the CDR3 does, leaving the germline J gene to fill in the end. Germline values: CDR1 SGHDN, CDR2 FVKESK. V was pared by 4 bases and J by 0 bases, with 3 bases of the junction left unmatched. CDR3 length: 14 amino acids.

This clone was recorded at least ten times. The read ends 3 residues before the CDR3 terminus; that terminus is restored from the germline J gene. V and J are TRBV18 and TRBJ1-1; D perhaps matches TRBD1 (5 bases). Trimming shortened V by 6 bases and J by 4 bases, and 12 bases separated the two germline ends. The CDR3 has 13 residues. CDR1 and CDR2 (germline): KGHSH, LQKENI. The sequenced part of the CDR3 DNA is TGTGCCAGCTCGCCAGGGACTGTCACTGAA. It specifies CASSPGTVTE. The full CDR3 is CASSPGTVTEAFF.

On this clone: The read terminates 3 residues ahead of where the CDR3 ends, so the germline J gene completes it. This chain uses TRBV30 with TRBJ1-6; 11 bases are shared with TRBD1. This CDR3 is built from 15 residues. CDR1 GTSNPN and CDR2 SVGIG come from the germline V gene (reference sequence). The ends lost 0 bases at V and 9 bases at J; junction bases unmatched: 4. Here the CDR3 reads CAWSVGQGAGSPLHF. The CDR3 DNA, read in part, is TGTGCCTGGAGTGTAGGACAGGGGGCTGGTTCACCC.

This clone was recorded many times. Read sequence stops 3 residues before the CDR3 end, and the germline J gene provides the missing end. The gene calls are TRBV18 and TRBJ1-1, with D possibly matching TRBD1 (5 bases). The CDR3 consists of 15 residues. V shed 1 base and J shed 1 base, with 10 bases lying between them. Germline V gives CDR1 KGHSH, CDR2 LQKENI. Partial CDR3 DNA: TGTGCCAGCTCACCACTTCGACAGACGAACACTGAA. This codes for CASSPLRQTNTE. The entire CDR3 reads CASSPLRQTNTEAFF.

With respect to this clone: The read ends 3 residues shy of where the CDR3 ends; the end is completed using the germline J gene. The chain joins TRBV5-6 to TRBJ1-5, with D possibly matching TRBD1 (5 bases). The V gene lost 4 bases and the J gene lost 0 bases, with 11 bases spanning the gap. CDR3 size: 15 residues. Germline lookup yields CDR1 SGHDT and CDR2 YYEEEE. The CDR3 protein is CASSHQGNSNQPQHF. Partial CDR3 DNA: TGTGCCAGCAGCCACCAGGGAAATAGCAATCAGCCC. Full variable domain (remainder filled in from reference TRBV5-6 and TRBJ1-5): DAGVTQSPTHLIKTRGQQVTLRCSPKSGHDTVSWYQQALGQGPQFIFQYYEEEERQRGNFPDRFSGHQFPNYSSELNVNALLLGDSALYLCASSHQGNSNQPQHFGDGTRLSIL.

Notes on this clone: The read falls 3 residues short of the CDR3 end, and the missing part is taken from the germline J gene. This chain links TRBV13 with TRBJ2-5, with 11 bases fitting TRBD2. Germline V CDR1 and CDR2: PRHDT, FYEKMQ (reference sequence). With 4 bases clipped from V and 5 bases from J, the junction kept 12 bases outside the gene matches. This CDR3 spans 17 amino acids. The CDR3 loop reads CASSSTARLAGRETQYF. The DNA read from the CDR3 is TGTGCCAGCAGCTCAACGGCCCGACTAGCGGGACGGGAGACC. Complete variable domain (other parts from reference TRBV13 and TRBJ2-5): AAGVIQSPRHLIKEKRETATLKCYPIPRHDTVYWYQQGPGQDPQFLISFYEKMQSDKGSIPDRFSAQQFSDYHSELNMSSLELGDSALYFCASSSTARLAGRETQYFGPGTRLLVL.

This clone has at least ten counts. Partial CDR3 DNA: TGTGCCAGCATGGTCCCGGCGGGCATGAACACTGAA. It specifies CASMVPAGMNTE. The entire CDR3 protein is CASMVPAGMNTEAFF. The chain combines TRBV2 with TRBJ1-1; D unresolved. The CDR3 extends 3 residues past the end of the read, so its final part is completed from the germline J gene. Germline lookup yields CDR1 SNHLY and CDR2 FYNNEI. The CDR3 length is 15 residues. V gave up 7 bases and J gave up 0 bases, with 15 bases separating them. The complete variable domain, with remaining parts taken from reference TRBV2 and TRBJ1-1, reads EPEVTQTPSHQVTQMGQEVILRCVPISNHLYFYWYRQILGQKVEFLVSFYNNEISEKSEIFDDQFSVERPDGSNFTLKIRSTKLEDSAMYFCASMVPAGMNTEAFFGQGTRLTVV.

This clone is categorized as medium-sized (0.01 to 0.1%). The observed sequence ends 3 residues before the CDR3 terminus, with the missing tail filled in from the germline J gene. The V gene is TRBV7-6, the J gene TRBJ2-1; D remains unclear. The germline V gene encodes CDR1 SGHVS and CDR2 FNYEAQ. Trimming cost V 1 base and J 0 bases, with 4 bases left between them. This CDR3 comprises 14 residues. The CDR3 DNA, read in part, is TGTGCCAGCAGCTTAGACAGCTCCTACAATGAG. Its protein product is CASSLDSSYNE. In full, the CDR3 is CASSLDSSYNEQFF.

Many counts were recorded for this clone. The sequenced part of the CDR3 DNA is TGTGCCAGCCGTGCGGTCTATGGC. Translating it yields CASRAVYG. The whole CDR3 is CASRAVYGYTF. The chain joins TRBV6-1 to TRBJ1-2; no clear D gene. Read coverage stops 3 residues before the CDR3 terminus; the germline J gene supplies the remainder. The CDR3 length is 11 residues. Per the germline V gene, CDR1 is MNHNS and CDR2 is SASEGT. The germline V and J ends were trimmed by 8 bases and 4 bases, with 8 bases remaining between them.

This clone came up many times. Sequencing ends 3 residues short of the CDR3 end; the germline J gene provides the rest. The chain has TRBV29-1 and TRBJ2-7, with a weak D call TRBD2 (7 bases). The CDR3 is 14 amino acids. CDR1 and CDR2 (germline): SQVTM, ANQGSEA. Deletions cut 1 base from V and 1 base from J, with 11 bases between. The CDR3: CSVEVGGQSYEQYF. CDR3 DNA (partial): TGCAGCGTTGAAGTCGGGGGGCAATCCTACGAG.

In regard to this clone: Read data end 3 residues before the CDR3 end; the end is taken from the germline J gene. The V call is TRBV7-6, the J call TRBJ1-4, with 7 bases matching TRBD1. This CDR3 contains 15 residues. Germline V gives CDR1 SGHVS, CDR2 FNYEAQ. Unmatched junction bases numbered 7, after V lost 5 bases and J lost 4 bases. CDR3 sequence reads: CASSAAGTVNEKLFF. CDR3 DNA (partial): TGTGCCAGCAGCGCCGCCGGGACAGTTAATGAAAAA.

This clone was counted ten times or more. The missing CDR3 end, 3 residues past where the read stops, is filled in from the germline J gene. V usage is TRBV5-1 and J usage is TRBJ2-2; TRBD1 matches 9 bases. Per germline, CDR1 SGHRS and CDR2 YFSETQ. After removal of 4 bases from V and 1 base from J, the junction contained 5 bases not matched to a gene. The CDR3 consists of 16 residues. This CDR3 reads CASSTGTGMNTGELFF. The part of the CDR3 DNA that was read is TGCGCCAGCAGCACAGGGACAGGGATGAACACCGGGGAG.

This clone was counted only a few times. Read sequence stops 3 residues before the CDR3 end, and the germline J gene provides the missing end. The chain carries TRBV19 and TRBJ1-5; 8 nucleotides match TRBD1. The CDR3 has 16 amino acids. Germline values: CDR1 LNHDA, CDR2 SQIVND (reference sequence). Trimming at V came to 3 bases and at J to 0 bases, leaving 4 bases not matched to a gene. The CDR3 region is CASSIRTGNSNQPQHF. Partial CDR3 DNA: TGTGCCAGTAGTATTAGGACAGGGAATAGCAATCAGCCC.